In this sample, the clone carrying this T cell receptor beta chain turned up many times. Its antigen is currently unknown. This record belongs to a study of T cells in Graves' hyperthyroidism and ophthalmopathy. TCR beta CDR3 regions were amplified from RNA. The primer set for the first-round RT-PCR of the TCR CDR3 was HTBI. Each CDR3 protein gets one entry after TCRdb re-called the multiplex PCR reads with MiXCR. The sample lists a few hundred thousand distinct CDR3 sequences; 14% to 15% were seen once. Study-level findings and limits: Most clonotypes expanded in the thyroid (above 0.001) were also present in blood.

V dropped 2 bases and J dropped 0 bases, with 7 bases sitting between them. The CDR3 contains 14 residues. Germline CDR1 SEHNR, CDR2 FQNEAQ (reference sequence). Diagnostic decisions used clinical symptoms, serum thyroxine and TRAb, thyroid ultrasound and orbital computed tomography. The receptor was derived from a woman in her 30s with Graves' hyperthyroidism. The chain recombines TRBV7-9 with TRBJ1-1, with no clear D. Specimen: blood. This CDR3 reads CASSLKLVNTEAFF. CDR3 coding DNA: TGTGCCAGCAGCTTAAAGCTCGTGAACACTGAAGCTTTCTTT.